This passage covers 10 T cell receptor beta chains from one sample sequenced in a study of monozygotic twins with inflammatory bowel disease. From the 5' RACE reads, TCRdb lists one entry per CDR3 protein and no DNA. Reported are 440,000 or so distinct CDR3 sequences; the ten largest clones contain more than 2%. Sequencing used blood. Every receptor here comes from a human donor with ulcerative colitis or Crohn's disease, or a healthy co-twin of an affected twin (not recorded which).

The chain combines TRBV7-2 with TRBJ1-5. This CDR3 comprises 12 residues. Germline V lookup: CDR1 SGHTA, CDR2 FQGNSA. This CDR3 reads CASSWPNQPQHF. Using reference TRBV7-2 and TRBJ1-5 for the parts outside the CDR3, the full variable domain is GAGVSQSPSNKVTEKGKDVELRCDPISGHTALYWYRQSLGQGLEFLIYFQGNSAPDKSGLPSDRFSAERTGGSVSTLTIQRTQQEDSAVYLCASSWPNQPQHFGDGTRLSIL.

This chain connects TRBV4-2 to TRBJ1-4. Germline-derived CDR1 and CDR2 are LGHNA and YNFKEQ. This CDR3 comprises 16 residues. The CDR3 protein is CASSQADVGFNEKLFF.

The chain joins TRBV30 to TRBJ2-7. Germline assignment: CDR1 GTSNPN and CDR2 SVGIG (reference sequence). CDR3 length: 12 residues. The CDR3 spells CAWSFGAYEQYF.

V gene TRBV5-1 combines with J gene TRBJ2-1; TCRdb designates TRBD2, a call that cannot be tested without DNA. The CDR3 loop spans 15 amino acids. The germline V gene encodes CDR1 SGHRS and CDR2 YFSETQ. The CDR3 protein is CASSPGGTIYNEQFF.

The V and J genes are TRBV5-1 and TRBJ2-1; TCRdb indicates TRBD2, and absent DNA this call remains unverified. Looked up from germline, CDR1 is SGHRS and CDR2 is YFSETQ. The CDR3 spans 16 residues. The CDR3 protein is CACSLSSGSSYNEQFF.

This CDR3 is CASSLMGGGGRFNEQYF. This chain links TRBV5-1 with TRBJ2-7; TCRdb's D call of TRBD1 is untestable without DNA. Germline lookup yields CDR1 SGHRS and CDR2 YFSETQ. The CDR3 has 17 amino acids.

This chain connects TRBV19 to TRBJ2-1; TCRdb calls TRBD2, which cannot be checked without DNA. This CDR3 has 15 residues. CDR1 and CDR2 (germline): LNHDA, SQIVND (reference sequence). The CDR3 here is CASSNSGSSYNEQFF.

The rearrangement joins TRBV5-1 to TRBJ2-7. CDR1 is SGHRS and CDR2 is YFSETQ in the germline V gene. The CDR3 is made up of 12 amino acids. This chain's CDR3 is CASSRTIGEQYF.

V is TRBV6-2 or TRBV6-3 and J is TRBJ1-5; TCRdb selects TRBD1, and the lack of DNA leaves this call unchecked. The germline V gene encodes CDR1 MNHEY and CDR2 SVGEGT. The CDR3 spans 14 residues. CDR3 sequence: CASSSGTANQPQHF.

The V and J genes are TRBV6-5 and TRBJ2-3; absent DNA, TCRdb's TRBD1 call cannot be checked. CDR3 length: 17 residues. CDR1 MNHEY and CDR2 SVGAGI come from the germline V gene. CDR3 sequence reads: CASSYTGRGAIRDTQYF.